The 9 T cell receptor beta chains below were found in one sample sequenced in a study of cytomegalovirus exposure and HLA in healthy donors. PCR was performed using 60 Vbeta and 13 Jbeta primers. Clones were sequenced by immunoSEQ multiplex PCR, and TCRdb holds only the in-frame ones, with some missing. Seen here are 60,000 to 75,000 clones, approximately 74% observed once, and the top ten hold 20% to 25%. The sequencing sample was made of PBMCs. Every receptor here comes from a woman between 25 and 40 years old in good health and CMV-seropositive.

The gene calls are TRBV28 and TRBJ2-1; 7 bases match TRBD2. The germline CDR1 and CDR2 sequences are MDHEN and SYDVKM. With V trimmed by 2 bases and J by 9 bases, 10 bases remained unmatched. The CDR3 runs to 15 residues. For the CDR3, the DNA is TGTGCCAGCAGTTTAAAACTAGCGAGGAGTGGTGAGCAGTTCTTC. Translated: CASSLKLARSGEQFF.

J is TRBJ2-5 and V is TRBV30, with TRBD1 identical over 7 bases. J was trimmed by 1 base and V by 5 bases; bases with no gene match: 4. Germline-derived CDR1 and CDR2 are GTSNPN and SVGIG (reference sequence). CDR3 length: 13 residues. The CDR3 loop is CAWVGTAQETQYF. CDR3 DNA sequence: TGTGCCTGGGTTGGGACAGCCCAAGAGACCCAGTACTTC.

V is TRBV25-1 and J is TRBJ2-6, with D uncertain. The germline CDR1 and CDR2 sequences are MGHDK and SYGVNS. V dropped 1 base and J dropped 0 bases, with 4 bases sitting between them. CDR3 size: 15 residues. CDR3 in amino acids: CASSEWSSGANVLTF. The DNA of the CDR3 is TGTGCCAGCAGTGAATGGAGCTCTGGGGCCAACGTCCTGACTTTC.

The table lists this clone with a few counts. The rearrangement joins TRBV14 to TRBJ1-2, with a possible D match to TRBD1 (6 bases). There are 14 residues in the CDR3. V lost 4 bases, J lost 8 bases, and 17 bases lay in between. Germline assignment: CDR1 SGHDN and CDR2 FVKESK. CDR3 sequence reads: CASSPLADRGGYTF. DNA of the CDR3: TGTGCCAGCAGCCCCCTTGCGGACAGAGGGGGCTACACCTTC.

This clone was seen a handful of times. This chain joins TRBV5-6 and TRBJ1-1; 9 bases are a match to TRBD1. The CDR3 has 13 residues. The ends lost 5 bases at V and 4 bases at J; junction bases unmatched: 3. The germline V gene has CDR1 SGHDT and CDR2 YYEEEE. The CDR3: CASRSTGGTEAFF. The CDR3 DNA sequence: TGTGCCAGCAGATCGACAGGGGGCACTGAAGCTTTCTTT.

The chain has TRBV15 and TRBJ2-1; TRBD2 matches at 10 bases. Germline V lookup: CDR1 LNHNV, CDR2 YYDKDF (reference sequence). CDR3 length: 14 amino acids. The V and J ends lost 6 bases and 4 bases, in that order; junction bases with no gene match: 3. The CDR3 DNA sequence: TGTGCCACCAGTAGCGGGAGGCAATACAATGAGCAGTTCTTC. Translating it yields CATSSGRQYNEQFF.

V and J are TRBV6-1 and TRBJ1-1, with a possible D match to TRBD1 (6 bases). Between the trimmed V and J ends, which lost 6 bases and 4 bases, there was a span of 12 bases. There are 13 residues in the CDR3. Germline CDR1 and CDR2: MNHNS and SASEGT. CDR3 sequence: CASSTGTLTEAFF. The CDR3 DNA reads as TGTGCCAGCAGCACAGGGACGCTCACTGAAGCTTTCTTT.

The chain combines TRBV11-2 with TRBJ2-7; a possible D gene is TRBD2 (6 bases). The length of the CDR3 is 13 residues. CDR1 SGHAT and CDR2 FQNNGV come from the germline V gene. Between the trimmed V and J ends, which lost 5 bases and 3 bases, there was a span of 11 bases. The DNA of the CDR3 is TGTGCCAGCAGCCCCGGGAGTTACTACGAGCAGTACTTC. Translating gives CASSPGSYYEQYF.

V is TRBV6-5 and J is TRBJ1-2, with 7 bases identical to TRBD1. CDR3 length equals 14 residues. Germline CDR1 and CDR2: MNHEY and SVGAGI. The V and J ends lost 2 bases and 4 bases, in that order; junction bases with no gene match: 4. CDR3 sequence reads: CASSYDRAPYGYTF. The CDR3 DNA reads as TGTGCCAGCAGTTACGACAGGGCCCCCTATGGCTACACCTTC.